The TCR beta chain described here comes from a study of T cells in localized non-small cell lung cancer. As concerns this clone: The antigen remains unidentified.

This CDR3 has 13 amino acids. CDR1 ENHRY and CDR2 SYGVKD come from the germline V gene. J gave up 2 bases and V 4 bases, and 1 base lay outside the gene matches. Profiling relied on immunoSEQ multiplex PCR, and the TCRdb table lists in-frame clones only, not all of them. The data contain some 10,000 clones, roughly 81% of them seen just once; the ten biggest clones take up 8.5% to 10%. Overall study findings and caveats: Tumor samples were not multi-region, leaving intratumor heterogeneity unexcluded. Clonality peaked in uninvolved adjacent lung rather than tumor. The study linked higher blood T cell density to longer overall survival. Appearing in adjacent lung were a median about 60 of the top 100 tumor clones.

The chain uses TRBV10-3 and TRBJ1-2, with 7 positions matching TRBD1. The sequences come from peripheral blood, collected before any cancer treatment. The clonotype comes from a male donor aged 60 or over with stage III lung adenocarcinoma. The CDR3 nucleotides are TGTGCCATCAGTGCCAGGGGGAACTATGGCTACACCTTC. This codes for CAISARGNYGYTF.